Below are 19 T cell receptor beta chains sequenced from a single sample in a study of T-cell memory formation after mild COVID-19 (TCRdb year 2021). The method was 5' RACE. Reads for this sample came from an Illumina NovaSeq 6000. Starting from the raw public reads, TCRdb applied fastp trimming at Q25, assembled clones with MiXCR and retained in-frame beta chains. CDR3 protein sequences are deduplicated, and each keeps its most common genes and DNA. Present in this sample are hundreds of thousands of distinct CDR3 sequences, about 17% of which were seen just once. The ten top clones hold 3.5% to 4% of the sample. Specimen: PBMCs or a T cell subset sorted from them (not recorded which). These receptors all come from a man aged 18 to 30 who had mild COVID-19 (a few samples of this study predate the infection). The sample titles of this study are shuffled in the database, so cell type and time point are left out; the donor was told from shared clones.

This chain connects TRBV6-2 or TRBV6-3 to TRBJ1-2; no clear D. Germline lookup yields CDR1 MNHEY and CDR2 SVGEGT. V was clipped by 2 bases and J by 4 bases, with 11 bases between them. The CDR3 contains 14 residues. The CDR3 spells CASSYGVYSYGYTF. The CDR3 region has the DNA TGTGCCAGCAGTTACGGGGTCTACTCCTATGGCTACACCTTC.

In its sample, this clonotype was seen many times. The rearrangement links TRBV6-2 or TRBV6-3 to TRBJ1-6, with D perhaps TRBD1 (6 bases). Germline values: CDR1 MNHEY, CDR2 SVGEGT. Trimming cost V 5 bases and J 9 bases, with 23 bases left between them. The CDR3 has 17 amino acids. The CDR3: CASSPHRDTYRGSPLHF. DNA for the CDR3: TGTGCCAGCAGTCCCCACCGGGACACCTACCGGGGTTCACCCCTCCACTTT.

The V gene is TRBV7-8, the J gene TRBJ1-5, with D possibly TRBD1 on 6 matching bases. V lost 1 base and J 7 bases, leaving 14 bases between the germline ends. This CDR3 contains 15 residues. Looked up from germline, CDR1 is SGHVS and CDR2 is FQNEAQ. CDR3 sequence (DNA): TGTGCCAGCAGCTTAGTCTGGGGGCAGGGGCAGCCCCAGCATTTT. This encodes CASSLVWGQGQPQHF.

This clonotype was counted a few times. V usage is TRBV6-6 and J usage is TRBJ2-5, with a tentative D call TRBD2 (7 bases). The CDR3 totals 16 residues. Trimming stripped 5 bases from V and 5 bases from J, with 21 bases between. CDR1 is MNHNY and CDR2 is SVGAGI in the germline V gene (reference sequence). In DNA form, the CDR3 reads TGTGCCAGCAGTCCCCCCCCGGGACTAACAGGGGAGACCCAGTACTTC. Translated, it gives CASSPPPGLTGETQYF.

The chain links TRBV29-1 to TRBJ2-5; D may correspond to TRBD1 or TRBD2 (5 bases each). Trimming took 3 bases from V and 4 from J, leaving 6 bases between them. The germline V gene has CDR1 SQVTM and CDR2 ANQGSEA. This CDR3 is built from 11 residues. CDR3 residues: CSVERGETQYF. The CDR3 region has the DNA TGCAGCGTTGAGAGGGGAGAGACCCAGTACTTC.

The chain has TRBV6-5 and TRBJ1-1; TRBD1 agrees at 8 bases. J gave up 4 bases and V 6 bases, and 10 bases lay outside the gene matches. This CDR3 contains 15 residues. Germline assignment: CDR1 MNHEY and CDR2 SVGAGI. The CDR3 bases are TGTGCCAGCAGCAACCCAGGACAGGGTGGCACTGAAGCTTTCTTT. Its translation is CASSNPGQGGTEAFF.

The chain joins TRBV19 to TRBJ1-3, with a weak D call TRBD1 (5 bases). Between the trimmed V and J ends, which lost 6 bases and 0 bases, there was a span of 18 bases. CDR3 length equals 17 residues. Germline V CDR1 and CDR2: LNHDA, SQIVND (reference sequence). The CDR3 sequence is CASRYLIDSNSGNTIYF. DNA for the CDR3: TGTGCCAGTAGATACCTGATAGACAGCAACTCTGGAAACACCATATATTTT.

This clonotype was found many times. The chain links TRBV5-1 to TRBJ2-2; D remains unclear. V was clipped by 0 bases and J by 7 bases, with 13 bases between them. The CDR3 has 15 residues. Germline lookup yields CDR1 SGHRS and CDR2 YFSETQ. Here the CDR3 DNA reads TGCGCCAGCAGCTTGGCGGGTAGCAGAGTCGGGGAGCTGTTTTTT. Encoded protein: CASSLAGSRVGELFF.

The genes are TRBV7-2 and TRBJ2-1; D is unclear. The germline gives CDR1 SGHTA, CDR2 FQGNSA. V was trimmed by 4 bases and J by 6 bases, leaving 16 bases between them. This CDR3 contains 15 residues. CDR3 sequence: CASSSHRLSGNEQFF. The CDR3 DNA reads TGTGCCAGCAGCTCTCACCGACTTTCCGGCAATGAGCAGTTCTTC.

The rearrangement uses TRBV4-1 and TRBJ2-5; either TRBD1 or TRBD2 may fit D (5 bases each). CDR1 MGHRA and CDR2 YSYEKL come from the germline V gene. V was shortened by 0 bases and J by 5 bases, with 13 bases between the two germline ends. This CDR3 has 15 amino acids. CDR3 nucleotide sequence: TGCGCCAGCAGCCAAGAATATTGGGGGTGGGAGACCCAGTACTTC. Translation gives CASSQEYWGWETQYF.

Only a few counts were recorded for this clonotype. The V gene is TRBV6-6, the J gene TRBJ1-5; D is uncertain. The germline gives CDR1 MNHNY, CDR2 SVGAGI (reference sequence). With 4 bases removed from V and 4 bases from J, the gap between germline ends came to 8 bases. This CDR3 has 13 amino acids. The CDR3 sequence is CASSSRENQPQHF. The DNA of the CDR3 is TGTGCCAGCAGTTCCCGGGAAAATCAGCCCCAGCATTTT.

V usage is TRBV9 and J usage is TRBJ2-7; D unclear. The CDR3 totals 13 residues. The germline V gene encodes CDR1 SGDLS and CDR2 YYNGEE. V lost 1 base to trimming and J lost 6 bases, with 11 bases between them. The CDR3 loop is CASSVKLGGEQYF. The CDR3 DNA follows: TGTGCCAGCAGCGTAAAATTGGGTGGCGAGCAGTACTTC.

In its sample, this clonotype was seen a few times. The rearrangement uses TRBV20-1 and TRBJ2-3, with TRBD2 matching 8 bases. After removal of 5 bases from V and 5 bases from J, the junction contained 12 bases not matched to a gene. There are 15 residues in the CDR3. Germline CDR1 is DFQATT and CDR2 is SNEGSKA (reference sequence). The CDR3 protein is CSADTGGLLQDTQYF. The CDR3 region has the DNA TGCAGTGCTGACACGGGGGGGCTCTTACAAGATACGCAGTATTTT.

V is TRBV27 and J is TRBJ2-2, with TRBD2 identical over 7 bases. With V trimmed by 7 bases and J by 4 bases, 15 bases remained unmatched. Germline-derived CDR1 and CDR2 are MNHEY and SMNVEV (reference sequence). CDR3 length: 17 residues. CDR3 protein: CASTWGGSREGTGELFF. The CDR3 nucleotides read TGTGCCAGCACGTGGGGGGGTTCCCGCGAGGGCACCGGGGAGCTGTTTTTT.

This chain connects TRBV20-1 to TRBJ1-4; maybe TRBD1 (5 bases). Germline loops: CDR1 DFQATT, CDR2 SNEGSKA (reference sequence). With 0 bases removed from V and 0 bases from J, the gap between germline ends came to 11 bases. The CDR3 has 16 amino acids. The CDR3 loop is CSARDSWGTTNEKLFF. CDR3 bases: TGCAGTGCTAGAGACTCTTGGGGGACAACTAATGAAAAACTGTTTTTT.

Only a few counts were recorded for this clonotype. The CDR3 DNA follows: TGTGCCAGCTCCCCCGACTACACAGATACGCAGTATTTT. It codes for CASSPDYTDTQYF. V is TRBV18 and J is TRBJ2-3, with a tentative D call TRBD2 (5 bases). V dropped 6 bases and J dropped 2 bases, with 9 bases sitting between them. Germline V CDR1 and CDR2: KGHSH, LQKENI. This CDR3 is built from 13 residues.

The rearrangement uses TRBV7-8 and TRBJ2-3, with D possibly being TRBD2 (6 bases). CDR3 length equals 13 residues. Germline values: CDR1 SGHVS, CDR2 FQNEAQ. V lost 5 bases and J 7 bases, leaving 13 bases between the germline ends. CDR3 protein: CASSRGAEYTQYF. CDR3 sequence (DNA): TGTGCCAGCAGCCGCGGGGCTGAGTATACGCAGTATTTT.

The DNA for the CDR3 is TGCGCCAGCAGCCAAGAAAGTTCTGGACAGGGAAATAATTCACCCCTCCACTTT. It codes for CASSQESSGQGNNSPLHF. This chain links TRBV4-3 with TRBJ1-6; 8 bases match TRBD1. The CDR3 runs to 18 residues. Per germline, CDR1 LGHNA and CDR2 YSLEER. V shed 0 bases, J shed 5 bases, and the junction held 9 bases outside the gene matches.

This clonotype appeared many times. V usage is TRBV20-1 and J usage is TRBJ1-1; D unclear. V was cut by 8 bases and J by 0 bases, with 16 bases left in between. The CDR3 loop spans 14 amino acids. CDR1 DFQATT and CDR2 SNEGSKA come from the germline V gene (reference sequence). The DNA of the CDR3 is TGCAGTCCCCTAAGTGGGGTAATGAACACTGAAGCTTTCTTT. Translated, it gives CSPLSGVMNTEAFF.